A single sample gave rise to the 19 T cell receptor beta chains below, sequenced in a study of OX40 agonist ivuxolimab in advanced cancers. Profiled with immunoSEQ multiplex PCR; TCRdb holds only in-frame clones, not every one. The table includes some 35,000 clones, approximately 87% detected once. Sequences were derived from CD4+ or CD8+ T cells sorted from blood, sampled in a trial of the OX40 agonist ivuxolimab. The receptors here all came from an adult with an advanced solid tumor such as melanoma, head and neck, liver or kidney cancer.

V usage is TRBV5-4 and J usage is TRBJ2-7; D gene ambiguous. This CDR3 region has 14 residues. Per germline, CDR1 SGHNT and CDR2 YYREEE (reference sequence). The germline V and J ends were trimmed by 0 bases and 0 bases, with 7 bases remaining between them. Here the CDR3 DNA reads TGTGCCAGCAGCTTGGATCAGGCCTCCTACGAGCAGTACTTC. This codes for CASSLDQASYEQYF. The full variable domain, rest sourced from reference TRBV5-4 and TRBJ2-7, is ETGVTQSPTHLIKTRGQQVTLRCSSQSGHNTVSWYQQALGQGPQFIFQYYREEENGRGNFPPRFSGLQFPNYSSELNVNALELDDSALYLCASSLDQASYEQYFGPGTRLTVT.

This clone appeared a few times. V and J are TRBV28 and TRBJ2-7; D could derive from TRBD1 or TRBD2 (5 bases each). The germline V gene encodes CDR1 MDHEN and CDR2 SYDVKM. The CDR3 consists of 15 residues. Trimming shortened V by 6 bases and J by 2 bases, and 17 bases separated the two germline ends. The CDR3 region is CASRPGTTATYEQYF. CDR3 sequence (DNA): TGTGCCAGCAGACCCGGGACGACTGCAACCTACGAGCAGTACTTC.

The rearrangement links TRBV19 to TRBJ2-5; D tentatively fits TRBD1 or TRBD2 (7 bases each). Trimming took off 5 bases at V and 5 bases at J, with 21 bases between the two ends. Germline CDR1 reads LNHDA; CDR2 reads SQIVND (reference sequence). This CDR3 has 16 amino acids. CDR3 bases: TGTGCCAGTAGTTTCCCGGGGAGGGGGCGCCCCGAGACCCAGTACTTC. Protein sequence: CASSFPGRGRPETQYF.

This sequence joins TRBV9 and TRBJ2-2; 7 positions match TRBD1. The ends lost 4 bases at V and 6 bases at J; junction bases unmatched: 12. This CDR3 contains 16 residues. The germline gives CDR1 SGDLS, CDR2 YYNGEE. In DNA form, the CDR3 reads TGTGCCAGCAGCCCCCGAGAGGGGGCAGGGTCCGGGGAGCTGTTTTTT. Residues: CASSPREGAGSGELFF. Using reference TRBV9 and TRBJ2-2 for the parts outside the CDR3, the full variable domain is DSGVTQTPKHLITATGQRVTLRCSPRSGDLSVYWYQQSLDQGLQFLIQYYNGEERAKGNILERFSAQQFPDLHSELNLSSLELGDSALYFCASSPREGAGSGELFFGEGSRLTVL.

The chain links TRBV5-4 to TRBJ1-1, with no clear D. CDR3 length: 13 amino acids. The V and J ends lost 2 bases and 1 base respectively, with 6 bases between them. Looked up from germline, CDR1 is SGHNT and CDR2 is YYREEE (reference sequence). Written as DNA, the CDR3 is TGTGCCAGCAGCTTCTCCCCGAACACTGAAGCTTTCTTT. Its protein product is CASSFSPNTEAFF.

This rearrangement joins TRBV2 to TRBJ2-1; no clear D. Germline V gene data show CDR1 as SNHLY and CDR2 as FYNNEI. The CDR3 runs to 13 residues. Deletions cut 0 bases from V and 10 bases from J, with 10 bases between. In nucleotides, the CDR3 is TGTGCCAGCAGTGAAGCGCTTCTCAGGGAGCAGTTCTTC. This codes for CASSEALLREQFF.

This clone was counted only a few times. V usage is TRBV7-3 and J usage is TRBJ2-5; 8 bases agree with TRBD2. The V segment lost 2 bases and the J segment 0 bases; nucleotides outside the gene matches: 2. The V gene's germline CDR1 is SGHTA and CDR2 FQGTGA. This CDR3 has 15 amino acids. The CDR3 is CASSLLGGDQETQYF. For the CDR3, the DNA is TGTGCCAGCAGCTTACTCGGGGGGGACCAAGAGACCCAGTACTTC.

The chain is built from TRBV5-1 and TRBJ2-2; no firm D call. The V gene lost 2 bases and the J gene lost 1 base, with 12 bases spanning the gap. Germline CDR1 SGHRS, CDR2 YFSETQ. The CDR3 has 16 amino acids. The CDR3 here is CASSFSLVGNTGELFF. The DNA of the CDR3 is TGCGCCAGCAGCTTCTCCCTGGTCGGGAACACCGGGGAGCTGTTTTTT.

The chain is built from TRBV1 and TRBJ2-1; the table's D call, TRBD2, was not checked against the DNA. TRBV1 is designated a pseudogene. This CDR3 is 17 amino acids long. For the CDR3, the DNA is TGCACCAGCAGCCAAGGGGGGGGGAGACTAAGATACAATGAGCAGTTCTTC. Protein product: CTSSQGGGRLRYNEQFF.

This clone was found once. V gene TRBV6-6 combines with J gene TRBJ2-5; D may be TRBD2 (6 bases). This CDR3 has 13 residues. From germline, CDR1 is MNHNY and CDR2 SVGAGI (reference sequence). CDR3: CVLRGGNQETQYF. The DNA of the CDR3 is TGTGTCCTCCGGGGCGGGAACCAAGAGACCCAGTACTTC.

The chain recombines TRBV19 with TRBJ2-3; D not certain. Germline-derived CDR1 and CDR2 are LNHDA and SQIVND (reference sequence). V gave up 11 bases and J gave up 4 bases, with 7 bases separating them. The CDR3 length is 10 residues. The CDR3 nucleotides are TGTGCCCTGTTGTCAGATACGCAGTATTTT. Protein: CALLSDTQYF.

This clone was recorded only once. CDR3 DNA sequence: TGTGCCACCAGCAGAGAGTGGGGGAATAATGAGCAGTTCTTC. Translation gives CATSREWGNNEQFF. The chain recombines TRBV15 with TRBJ2-1; TRBD1 or TRBD2 may be the D gene (5 bases each). Germline lookup yields CDR1 LNHNV and CDR2 YYDKDF (reference sequence). The length of the CDR3 is 14 residues. Trimming stripped 0 bases from V and 7 bases from J, with 10 bases between.

This clone was counted once. V is TRBV6-1 and J is TRBJ2-3; no definite D call. Germline V lookup: CDR1 MNHNS, CDR2 SASEGT. The CDR3 runs to 15 residues. V shed 7 bases and J shed 4 bases, with 18 bases lying between them. In DNA, the CDR3 is TGTGCCAGCACGTTTATGGAAAACGGCGCAGATACGCAGTATTTT. Amino acids: CASTFMENGADTQYF.

The V gene is TRBV5-1, the J gene TRBJ2-3; D remains ambiguous. This CDR3 has 13 amino acids. V was clipped by 2 bases and J by 6 bases, with 10 bases between them. From germline, CDR1 is SGHRS and CDR2 YFSETQ. The CDR3 nucleotides are TGCGCCAGCAGCTTCCACCGCCCGGATACGCAGTATTTT. Protein sequence: CASSFHRPDTQYF.

The chain's CDR3 is CASSMSGTGSTDTQYF. CDR3 sequence (DNA): TGTGCCAGTAGTATGTCCGGGACGGGGAGCACAGATACGCAGTATTTT. The chain joins TRBV19 to TRBJ2-3; D may be TRBD1 or TRBD2 (5 bases each). Germline CDR1 reads LNHDA; CDR2 reads SQIVND (reference sequence). Trimming took off 3 bases at V and 0 bases at J, with 13 bases between the two ends. CDR3 length: 16 amino acids.

The chain has TRBV19 and TRBJ1-2; D perhaps matches TRBD1 (5 bases). The CDR3 has 10 amino acids. CDR1 is LNHDA and CDR2 is SQIVND in the germline V gene (reference sequence). The V and J ends lost 7 bases and 6 bases respectively, with 6 bases between them. Here the CDR3 DNA reads TGTGCCAGTAAAGGGGATGGCTACACCTTC. Translated: CASKGDGYTF.

This clone appeared once. V and J are TRBV5-4 and TRBJ2-5; 7 positions agree with TRBD2. V gave up 0 bases and J gave up 5 bases; unmatched junction bases: 10. Germline lookup yields CDR1 SGHNT and CDR2 YYREEE (reference sequence). The CDR3 loop spans 16 amino acids. CDR3 nucleotides: TGTGCCAGCAGCTTGGCCATGGGAGGGCTGACGGAGACCCAGTACTTC. Translated: CASSLAMGGLTETQYF.

The rearrangement uses TRBV9 and TRBJ2-1; TRBD2 aligns across 10 bases. Trimming at V came to 3 bases and at J to 7 bases, leaving 13 bases not matched to a gene. The CDR3 loop spans 17 amino acids. Germline V lookup: CDR1 SGDLS, CDR2 YYNGEE. In nucleotides, the CDR3 is TGTGCCAGCAGCGCGAACAAACTAGCGGGACCTACGAATGAGCAGTTCTTC. Encoded protein: CASSANKLAGPTNEQFF.

The chain joins TRBV6-5 to TRBJ2-1, with 8 bases that match TRBD2. Germline-derived CDR1 and CDR2 are MNHEY and SVGAGI. The CDR3 contains 15 residues. After removal of 4 bases from V and 4 bases from J, the junction contained 6 bases not matched to a gene. Here the CDR3 reads CASSSGGGPYNEQFF. The DNA for the CDR3 is TGTGCCAGCAGTTCCGGCGGGGGGCCGTACAATGAGCAGTTCTTC.